The source of this T cell receptor beta chain is a study of blood T cell repertoires in COVID-19. At the level of the study: Acute and convalescent COVID-19 specimens originated in the United States, Italy and Spain. PBMCs, B-cell-depleted T cells, or T cells provided the cDNA or gDNA that made up the material.

This CDR3 contains 14 residues. Trimming took 5 bases from V and 2 from J, leaving 13 bases between them. CDR1 SEHNR and CDR2 FQNEAQ come from the germline V gene (reference sequence). Per the original methods: For nucleated cells, counts were estimated from reference gene primer amplification. Method: immunoSEQ multiplex PCR; TCRdb's copy keeps in-frame clones and lacks some. V and J calls and clone size follow that table, whereas D and trimming were derived from the DNA. The repertoire holds 100,000 to 150,000 clones, about 88% seen once, with approximately 1.1% in the top ten. This clone is a singleton in its sample.

This TCR came from a woman of 80 years or more with acute or convalescent COVID-19. The sample consisted of peripheral blood. This chain uses TRBV7-9 with TRBJ2-7; D is ambiguous. The CDR3 coding sequence is TGTGCCAGCAGCCCCATAGAGGCTACCTACGAGCAGTACTTC. Amino acid sequence: CASSPIEATYEQYF.